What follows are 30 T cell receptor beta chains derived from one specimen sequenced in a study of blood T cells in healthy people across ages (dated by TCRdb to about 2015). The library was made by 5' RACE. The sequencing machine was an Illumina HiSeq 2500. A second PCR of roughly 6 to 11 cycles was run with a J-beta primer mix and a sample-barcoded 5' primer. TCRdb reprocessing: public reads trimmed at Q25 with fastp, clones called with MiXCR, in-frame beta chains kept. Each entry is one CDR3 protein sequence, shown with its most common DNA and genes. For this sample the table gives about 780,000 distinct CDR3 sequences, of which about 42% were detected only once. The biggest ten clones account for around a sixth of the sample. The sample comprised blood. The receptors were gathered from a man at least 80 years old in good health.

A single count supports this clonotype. This chain's CDR3 is CSAEQGASDEQYF. CDR3 sequence (DNA): TGCAGTGCCGAACAGGGGGCCAGCGACGAGCAGTACTTC. This chain links TRBV20-1 with TRBJ2-4; 9 positions match TRBD1. With the DNA end fitting TRBJ2-7 better, the J assignment may be wrong. The CDR3 sequence is 13 residues long. Germline V CDR1 and CDR2: DFQATT, SNEGSKA (reference sequence).

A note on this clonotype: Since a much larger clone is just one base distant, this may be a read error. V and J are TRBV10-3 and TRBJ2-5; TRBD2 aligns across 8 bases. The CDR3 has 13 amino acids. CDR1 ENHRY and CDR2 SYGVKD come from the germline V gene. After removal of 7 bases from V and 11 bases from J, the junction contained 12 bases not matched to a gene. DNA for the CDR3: TGTGCCATCATGCGCGGGGGGCCCAATGAGCAGTACTTC. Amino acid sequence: CAIMRGGPNEQYF.

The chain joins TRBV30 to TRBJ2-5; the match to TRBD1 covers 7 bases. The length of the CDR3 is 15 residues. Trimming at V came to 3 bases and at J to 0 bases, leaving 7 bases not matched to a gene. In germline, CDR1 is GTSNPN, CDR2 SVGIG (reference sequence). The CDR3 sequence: CAWSPLDRDQETQYF. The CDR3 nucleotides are TGTGCCTGGAGCCCCCTCGACAGGGACCAAGAGACCCAGTACTTC.

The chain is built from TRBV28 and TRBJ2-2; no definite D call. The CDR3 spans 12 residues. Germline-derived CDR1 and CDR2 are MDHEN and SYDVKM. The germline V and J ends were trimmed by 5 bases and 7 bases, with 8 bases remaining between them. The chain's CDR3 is CASSLLLGELFF. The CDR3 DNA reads TGTGCCAGCAGTCTCCTCCTCGGGGAGCTGTTTTTT.

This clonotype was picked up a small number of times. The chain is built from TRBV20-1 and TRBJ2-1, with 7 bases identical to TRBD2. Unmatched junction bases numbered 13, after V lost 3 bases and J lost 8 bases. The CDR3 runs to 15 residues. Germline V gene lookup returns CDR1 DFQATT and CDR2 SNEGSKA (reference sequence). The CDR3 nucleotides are TGCAGTGCTAGGCTCGATCAGGATCTAGCGGATGAGCAGTTCTTC. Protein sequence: CSARLDQDLADEQFF.

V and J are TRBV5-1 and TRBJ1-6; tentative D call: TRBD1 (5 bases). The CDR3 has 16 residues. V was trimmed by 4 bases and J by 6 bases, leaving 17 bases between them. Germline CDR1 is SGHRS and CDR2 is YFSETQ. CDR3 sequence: CASSPQPGGRNSPLHF. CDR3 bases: TGCGCCAGCAGCCCCCAACCGGGGGGTCGTAATTCACCCCTCCACTTT.

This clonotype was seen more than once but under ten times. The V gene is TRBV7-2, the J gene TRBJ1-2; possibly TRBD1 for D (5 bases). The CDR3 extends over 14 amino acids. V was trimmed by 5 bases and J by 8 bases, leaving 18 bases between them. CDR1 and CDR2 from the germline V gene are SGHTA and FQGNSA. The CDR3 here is CASSPGTSLLGYTF. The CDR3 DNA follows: TGTGCCAGCAGCCCCGGGACCTCCCTTTTGGGCTACACCTTC.

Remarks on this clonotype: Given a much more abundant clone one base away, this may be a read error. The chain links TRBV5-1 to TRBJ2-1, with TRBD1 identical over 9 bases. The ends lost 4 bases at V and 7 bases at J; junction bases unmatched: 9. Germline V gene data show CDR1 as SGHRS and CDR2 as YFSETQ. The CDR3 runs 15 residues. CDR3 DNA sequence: TGCGCCAGCAGCGTAAAGGGACAGGGTGTTAATGAGCAGTTCTTC. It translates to CASSVKGQGVNEQFF. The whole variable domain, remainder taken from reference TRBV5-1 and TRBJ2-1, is KAGVTQTPRYLIKTRGQQVTLSCSPISGHRSVSWYQQTPGQGLQFLFEYFSETQRNKGNFPGRFSGRQFSNSRSEMNVSTLELGDSALYLCASSVKGQGVNEQFFGPGTRLTVL.

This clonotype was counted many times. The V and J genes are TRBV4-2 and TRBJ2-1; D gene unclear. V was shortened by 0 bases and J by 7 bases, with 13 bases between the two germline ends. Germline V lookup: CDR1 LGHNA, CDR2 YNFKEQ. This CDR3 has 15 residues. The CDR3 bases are TGTGCCAGCAGCCAAGATTTGACTCGACAAAATGAGCAGTTCTTC. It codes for CASSQDLTRQNEQFF.

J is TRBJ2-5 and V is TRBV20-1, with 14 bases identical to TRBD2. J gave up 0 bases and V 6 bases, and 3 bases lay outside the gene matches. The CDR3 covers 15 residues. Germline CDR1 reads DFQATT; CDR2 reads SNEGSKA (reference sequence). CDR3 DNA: TGCAGTGCGAGGACTAGCGGGGGGTACCAAGAGACCCAGTACTTC. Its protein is CSARTSGGYQETQYF.

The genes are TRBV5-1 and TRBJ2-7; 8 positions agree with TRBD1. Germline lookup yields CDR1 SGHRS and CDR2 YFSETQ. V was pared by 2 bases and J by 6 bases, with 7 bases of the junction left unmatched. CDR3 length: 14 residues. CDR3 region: CASSFSETGVEQYF. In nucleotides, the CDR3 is TGCGCCAGCAGCTTTTCAGAGACAGGGGTCGAGCAGTACTTC.

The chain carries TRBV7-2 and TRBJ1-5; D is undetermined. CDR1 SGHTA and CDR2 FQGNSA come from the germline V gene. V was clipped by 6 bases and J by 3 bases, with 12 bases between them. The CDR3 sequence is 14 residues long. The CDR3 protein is CASRKDGFNQPQHF. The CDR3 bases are TGTGCCAGCAGAAAAGACGGATTCAATCAGCCCCAGCATTTT.

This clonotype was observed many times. In DNA form, the CDR3 reads TGCAGTGCTACGACAGGGGCCAAAAACATTCAGTACTTC. Translating it yields CSATTGAKNIQYF. This chain connects TRBV20-1 to TRBJ2-4; TRBD1 aligns across 7 bases. V lost 4 bases and J lost 1; bases outside the gene matches: 1. This CDR3 spans 13 amino acids. CDR1 and CDR2 (germline): DFQATT, SNEGSKA (reference sequence).

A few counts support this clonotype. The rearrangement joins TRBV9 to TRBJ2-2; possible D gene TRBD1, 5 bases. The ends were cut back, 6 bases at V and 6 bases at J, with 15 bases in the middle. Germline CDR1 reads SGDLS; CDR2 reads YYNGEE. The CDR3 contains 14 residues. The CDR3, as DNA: TGTGCCAGCACCACTCAGGGATGGTCCGGGGAGCTGTTTTTT. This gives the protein CASTTQGWSGELFF. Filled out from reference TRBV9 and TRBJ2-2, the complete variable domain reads DSGVTQTPKHLITATGQRVTLRCSPRSGDLSVYWYQQSLDQGLQFLIQYYNGEERAKGNILERFSAQQFPDLHSELNLSSLELGDSALYFCASTTQGWSGELFFGEGSRLTVL.

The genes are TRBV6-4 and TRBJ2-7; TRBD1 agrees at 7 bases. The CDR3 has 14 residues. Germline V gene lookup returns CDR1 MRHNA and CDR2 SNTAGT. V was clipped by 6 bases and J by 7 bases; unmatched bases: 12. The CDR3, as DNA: TGTGCCAGCAGCCGGGACAGATACTCCAATGAGCAGTACTTC. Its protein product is CASSRDRYSNEQYF.

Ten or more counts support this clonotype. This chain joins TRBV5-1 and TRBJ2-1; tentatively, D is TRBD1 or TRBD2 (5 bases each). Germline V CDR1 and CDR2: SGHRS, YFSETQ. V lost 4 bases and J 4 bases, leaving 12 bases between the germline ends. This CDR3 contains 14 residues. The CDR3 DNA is TGCGCCAGCAGCCTCCGGGACGGGTACAATGAGCAGTTCTTC. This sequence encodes CASSLRDGYNEQFF.

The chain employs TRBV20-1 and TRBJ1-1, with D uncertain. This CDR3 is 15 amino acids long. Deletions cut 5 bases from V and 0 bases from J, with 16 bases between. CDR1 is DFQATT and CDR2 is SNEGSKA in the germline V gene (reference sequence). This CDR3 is CSASGGAGMNTEAFF. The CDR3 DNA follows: TGCAGTGCTTCCGGAGGTGCAGGAATGAACACTGAAGCTTTCTTT.

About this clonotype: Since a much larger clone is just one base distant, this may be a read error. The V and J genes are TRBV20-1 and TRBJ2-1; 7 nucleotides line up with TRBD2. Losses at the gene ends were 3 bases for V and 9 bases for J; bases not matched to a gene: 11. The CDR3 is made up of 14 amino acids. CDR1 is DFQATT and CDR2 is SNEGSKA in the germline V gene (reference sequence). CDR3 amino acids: CSARRSSGVGEQFF. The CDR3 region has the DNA TGCAGTGCTAGGCGGTCGAGCGGGGTGGGTGAGCAGTTCTTC.

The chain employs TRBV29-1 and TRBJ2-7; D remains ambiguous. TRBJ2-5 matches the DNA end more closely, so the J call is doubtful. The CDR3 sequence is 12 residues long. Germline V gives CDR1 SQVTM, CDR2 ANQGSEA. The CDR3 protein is CSVIRSLETQYF. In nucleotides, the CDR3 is TGCAGCGTTATCAGGAGCCTAGAGACCCAGTACTTC.

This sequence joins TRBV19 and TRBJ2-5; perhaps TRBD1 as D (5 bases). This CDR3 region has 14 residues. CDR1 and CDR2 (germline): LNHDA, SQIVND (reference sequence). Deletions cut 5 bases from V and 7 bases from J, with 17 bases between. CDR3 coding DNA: TGTGCCAGTAGTCCTCAAGGGGAAGCTTTGACCCAGTACTTC. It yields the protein CASSPQGEALTQYF.

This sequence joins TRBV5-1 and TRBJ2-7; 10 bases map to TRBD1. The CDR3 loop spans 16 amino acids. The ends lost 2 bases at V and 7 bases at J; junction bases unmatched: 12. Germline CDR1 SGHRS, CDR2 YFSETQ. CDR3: CASSFAGTGASKEQYF. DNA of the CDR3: TGCGCCAGCAGCTTTGCCGGGACAGGGGCCAGCAAAGAGCAGTACTTC.

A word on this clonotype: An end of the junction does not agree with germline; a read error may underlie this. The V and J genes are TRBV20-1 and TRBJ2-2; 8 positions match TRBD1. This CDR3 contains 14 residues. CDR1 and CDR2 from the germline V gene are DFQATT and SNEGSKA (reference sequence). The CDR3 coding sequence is TGCAGTGCTAGAGACCCAGGGGGCACCGGGGAGCCGTTTTTT. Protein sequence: CSARDPGGTGEPFF.

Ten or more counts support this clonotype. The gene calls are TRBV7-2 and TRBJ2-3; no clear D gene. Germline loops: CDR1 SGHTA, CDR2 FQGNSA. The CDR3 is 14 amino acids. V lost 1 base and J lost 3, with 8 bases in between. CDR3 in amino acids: CASSLDGSTDTQYF. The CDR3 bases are TGTGCCAGCAGCTTAGATGGTTCGACAGATACGCAGTATTTT. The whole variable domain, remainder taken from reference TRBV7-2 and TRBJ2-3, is GAGVSQSPSNKVTEKGKDVELRCDPISGHTALYWYRQSLGQGLEFLIYFQGNSAPDKSGLPSDRFSAERTGGSVSTLTIQRTQQEDSAVYLCASSLDGSTDTQYFGPGTRLTVL.

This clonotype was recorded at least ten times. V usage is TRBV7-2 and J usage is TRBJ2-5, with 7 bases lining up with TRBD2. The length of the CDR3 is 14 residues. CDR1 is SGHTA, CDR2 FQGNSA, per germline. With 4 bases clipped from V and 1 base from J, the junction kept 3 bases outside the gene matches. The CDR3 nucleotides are TGTGCCAGCAGCTCAAGCGGGGTCCAAGAGACCCAGTACTTC. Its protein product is CASSSSGVQETQYF.

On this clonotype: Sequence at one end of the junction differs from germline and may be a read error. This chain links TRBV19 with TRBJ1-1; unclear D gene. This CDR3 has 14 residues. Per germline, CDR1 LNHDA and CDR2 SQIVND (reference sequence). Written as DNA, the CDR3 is TGTGCCAGTAGCTATGATGGGAGGAACACTGAGGCTTTCTTT. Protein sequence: CASSYDGRNTEAFF.

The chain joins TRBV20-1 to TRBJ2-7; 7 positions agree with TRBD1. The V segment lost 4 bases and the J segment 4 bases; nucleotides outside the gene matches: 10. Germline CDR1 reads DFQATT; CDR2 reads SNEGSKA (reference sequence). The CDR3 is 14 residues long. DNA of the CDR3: TGCAGTGCTAAACCGGGACAGCAATCATACGAGCAGTACTTC. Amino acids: CSAKPGQQSYEQYF.

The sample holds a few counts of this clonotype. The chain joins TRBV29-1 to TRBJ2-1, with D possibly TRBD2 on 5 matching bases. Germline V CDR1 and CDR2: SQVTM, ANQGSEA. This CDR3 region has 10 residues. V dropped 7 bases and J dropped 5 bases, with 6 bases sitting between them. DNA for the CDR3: TGCAGCGCCGGGGACAATGAGCAGTTCTTC. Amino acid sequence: CSAGDNEQFF.

CDR3: CASSQAQNDNEQYF. In DNA, the CDR3 is TGCGCCAGCAGCCAAGCCCAAAATGACAATGAGCAGTACTTC. The rearrangement uses TRBV4-3 and TRBJ2-5; D is unclear. Germline values: CDR1 LGHNA, CDR2 YSLEER. This CDR3 has 14 residues. V was shortened by 1 base and J by 11 bases, with 17 bases between the two germline ends.

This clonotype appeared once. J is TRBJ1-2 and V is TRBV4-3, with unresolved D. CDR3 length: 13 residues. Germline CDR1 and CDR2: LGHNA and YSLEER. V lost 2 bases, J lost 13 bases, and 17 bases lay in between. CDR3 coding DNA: TGCGCCAGCAGCCAAAGCCCGGGCGCACCGCGCACCTTC. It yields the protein CASSQSPGAPRTF.

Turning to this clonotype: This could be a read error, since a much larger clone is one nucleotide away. The CDR3 protein is CASRTGGTDEQYF. Here the CDR3 DNA reads TGTGCCAGCAGGACAGGGGGCACTGACGAGCAGTACTTC. This chain connects TRBV12-3 or TRBV12-4 to TRBJ2-7; 10 nucleotides agree with TRBD1. This CDR3 region has 13 residues. V dropped 6 bases and J dropped 5; count of bases not matched to a gene: 4.